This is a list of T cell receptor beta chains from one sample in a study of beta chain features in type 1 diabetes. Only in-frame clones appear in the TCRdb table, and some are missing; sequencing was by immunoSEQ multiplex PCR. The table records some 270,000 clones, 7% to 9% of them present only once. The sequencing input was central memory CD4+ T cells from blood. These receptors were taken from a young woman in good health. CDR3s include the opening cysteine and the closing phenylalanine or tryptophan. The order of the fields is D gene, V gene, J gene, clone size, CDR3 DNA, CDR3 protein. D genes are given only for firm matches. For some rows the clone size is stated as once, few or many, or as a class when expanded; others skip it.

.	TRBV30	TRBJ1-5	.	TGTGCCTGGATTGTAAACGGGGGATATAGCAATCAGCCCCAGCATTTT	CAWIVNGGYSNQPQHF
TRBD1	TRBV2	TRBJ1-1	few	TGTGCCAGCAGAATTGGACAGGGCGGTTATTCTGAAGCTTTCTTT	CASRIGQGGYSEAFF
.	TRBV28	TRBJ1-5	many	TGTGCCAGCAGTCCGGTGGGTCAGCCCCAGCATTTT	CASSPVGQPQHF
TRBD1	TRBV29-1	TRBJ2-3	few	TGCAGCGTTTCAGGGGGCAACACAGATACGCAGTATTTT	CSVSGGNTDTQYF
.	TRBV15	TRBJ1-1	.	TGTGCCACCAGCAGAGACAAGAACACTGAAGCTTTCTTT	CATSRDKNTEAFF
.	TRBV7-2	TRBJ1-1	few	TGTGCCAGCAGCCCAAACCTCGGACAGACACCTGAAGCTTTCTTT	CASSPNLGQTPEAFF
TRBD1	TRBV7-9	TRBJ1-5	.	TGTGCCAGCAGCCTACGAGCGGCATCAGGGGGGATCCAGCCCCAGCATTTT	CASSLRAASGGIQPQHF
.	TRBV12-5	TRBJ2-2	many	TGTGCTAGTGGTTTGGAGATCGGGGAGCTGTTTTTT	CASGLEIGELFF
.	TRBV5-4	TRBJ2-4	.	TGTGCCAGCAGCTTAGTTCTAGGAAACATTCAGTACTTC	CASSLVLGNIQYF
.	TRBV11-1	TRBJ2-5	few	TGTGCCAGCAGCCATCGCTCCGATGAGACCCAGTACTTC	CASSHRSDETQYF
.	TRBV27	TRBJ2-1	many	TGTGCCAGCAGTTTATACTCCTACAATGAGCAGTTCTTC	CASSLYSYNEQFF
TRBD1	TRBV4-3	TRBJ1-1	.	TGCGCCAGCAGCCAAGATCTAAACAGGGGCACTGAAGCTTTCTTT	CASSQDLNRGTEAFF
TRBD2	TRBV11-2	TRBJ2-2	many	TGTGCCAGCAGCACTCTGGGACTAGCGGTCCTGACCGGGGAGCTGTTTTTT	CASSTLGLAVLTGELFF
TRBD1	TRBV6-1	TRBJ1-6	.	TGTGCCAGCAGTGACAGGGGGCAATCACCCCTCCACTTT	CASSDRGQSPLHF
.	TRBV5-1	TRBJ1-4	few	TGCGCCAGCAGCTTGCAGGCGGCTAATGAAAAACTGTTTTTT	CASSLQAANEKLFF
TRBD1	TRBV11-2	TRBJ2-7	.	TGTGCCAGCAGCCCGACTGGTGGACAGGGCTACGAGCAGTACTTC	CASSPTGGQGYEQYF
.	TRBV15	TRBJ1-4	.	TGTGCCACCAGCAGAGTCTACCCAATTGGTCCTGGGCATGAAAAACTGTTTTTT	CATSRVYPIGPGHEKLFF
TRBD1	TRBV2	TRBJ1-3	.	TGTGCCAGCACTAGGACAGGGGCTGGAAACACCATATATTTT	CASTRTGAGNTIYF
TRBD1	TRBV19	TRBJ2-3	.	TGTGCCAGTAGGGATCCGGGACAGGGGGCATCAGATACGCAGTATTTT	CASRDPGQGASDTQYF
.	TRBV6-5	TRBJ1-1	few	TGTGCCAGCAGTTTAGACAGCGGTCTAAACACTGAAGCTTTCTTT	CASSLDSGLNTEAFF
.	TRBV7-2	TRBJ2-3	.	TGTGCCAGCAGCCTTAAGCCCTCAGATACGCAGTATTTT	CASSLKPSDTQYF
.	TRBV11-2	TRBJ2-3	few	TGTGCCAGCAGCTCAAAATTACTAGAAGCCCGCCGGGATACGCAGTATTTT	CASSSKLLEARRDTQYF
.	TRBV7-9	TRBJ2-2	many	TGTGCCAGCAGCTTAACGGGAGCGAACACCGGGGAGCTGTTTTTT	CASSLTGANTGELFF
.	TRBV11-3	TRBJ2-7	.	TGTGCCAGCAGCCGCAGACGAGGTGGCGGCGAGCAGTACTTC	CASSRRRGGGEQYF
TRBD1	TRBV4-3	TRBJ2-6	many	TGCGCCAGCAGCCCCCGGACAGGTTTGGACAACGTCCTGACTTTC	CASSPRTGLDNVLTF
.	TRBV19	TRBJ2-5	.	TGTGCCAGTAGTATAGGAGGCTCCCAAGAGACCCAGTACTTC	CASSIGGSQETQYF
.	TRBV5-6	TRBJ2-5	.	TGTGCCAGCAGCTTCGTCCAGGGCGGGGAGACCCAGTACTTC	CASSFVQGGETQYF
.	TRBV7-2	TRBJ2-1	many	TGTGCCAGCAGCTTAGCGGGAGTGGTTCATGAGCAGTTCTTC	CASSLAGVVHEQFF
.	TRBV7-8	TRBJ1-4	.	TGTGCCAGCAGCTCCTCCCACATGACCAACAGAGGGGGACTCGGTGCGTTTTTT	CASSSSHMTNRGGLGAFF
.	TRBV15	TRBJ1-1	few	TGTGCCACCAGCATCGGAGTGAACACTGAAGCTTTCTTT	CATSIGVNTEAFF
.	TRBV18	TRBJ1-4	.	TGTGCCAGCTTCTCTCTGGGGGATCCCATACTGTTTTTT	CASFSLGDPILFF
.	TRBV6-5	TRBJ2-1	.	TGTGCCAGCAGTAGGGGTGGGACACACTTTGAGCAGTTCTTC	CASSRGGTHFEQFF
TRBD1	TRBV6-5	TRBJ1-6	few	TGTGCCTGTTCGGGACAGCTAAGTTCACCCCTCCACTTT	CACSGQLSSPLHF
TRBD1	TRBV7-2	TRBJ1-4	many	TGTGCCAGCAGCTCCCAGGGGGCTCTGGGAAAACTGTTTTTT	CASSSQGALGKLFF
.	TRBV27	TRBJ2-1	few	TGTGCCAGCAGAACAAGACAGAGCTCCTACAATGAGCAGTTCTTC	CASRTRQSSYNEQFF
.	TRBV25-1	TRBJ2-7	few	TGTGCCAGCAGCCTACCCGGAGTTCGGGAGCAGTACTTC	CASSLPGVREQYF
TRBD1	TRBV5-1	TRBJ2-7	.	TGCGCCAGCAGCCTCGGGGCCAGGACAGGGCGGAGCGAGCAGTACTTC	CASSLGARTGRSEQYF